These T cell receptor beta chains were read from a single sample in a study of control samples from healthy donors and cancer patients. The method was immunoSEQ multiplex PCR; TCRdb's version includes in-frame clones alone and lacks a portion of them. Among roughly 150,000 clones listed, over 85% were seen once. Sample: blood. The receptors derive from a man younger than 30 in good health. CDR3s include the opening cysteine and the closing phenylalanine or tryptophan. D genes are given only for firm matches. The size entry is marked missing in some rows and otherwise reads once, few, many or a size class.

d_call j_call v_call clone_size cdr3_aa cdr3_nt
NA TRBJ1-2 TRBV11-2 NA CASSLERGNYGYTF TGTGCCAGCAGCTTAGAAAGGGGCAACTATGGCTACACCTTC
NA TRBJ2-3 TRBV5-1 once CASSIESPTDTQYF TGCGCCAGCAGCATTGAGAGTCCCACAGATACGCAGTATTTT
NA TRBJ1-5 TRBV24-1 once CATSAGTYNQPQHF TGTGCCACCAGTGCCGGAACCTACAATCAGCCCCAGCATTTT
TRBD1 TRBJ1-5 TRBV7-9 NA CASSEIIARGLGNQPQHF TGTGCCAGCAGCGAAATTATAGCGAGGGGGCTTGGCAATCAGCCCCAGCATTTT
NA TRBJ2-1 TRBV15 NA CATSRDRAPQGEQFF TGTGCCACCAGCAGAGATCGGGCTCCCCAAGGGGAGCAGTTCTTC
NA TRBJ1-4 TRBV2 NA CASSRTGTYATNEKLFF TGTGCCAGCAGTCGTACCGGGACGTACGCAACTAATGAAAAACTGTTTTTT
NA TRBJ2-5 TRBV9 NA CASSGGAGETQYF TGTGCCAGCAGCGGCGGGGCAGGGGAGACCCAGTACTTC
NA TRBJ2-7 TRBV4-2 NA CASSQGGWELNAYEQYF TGTGCCAGCAGCCAAGGAGGTTGGGAATTAAACGCCTACGAGCAGTACTTC
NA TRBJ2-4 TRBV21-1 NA CASRGPDRTELAKNIQYF TGTGCCAGCAGGGGTCCGGACAGGACCGAACTAGCCAAAAACATTCAGTACTTC
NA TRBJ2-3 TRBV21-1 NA CASSKSKGSRSTDTQYF TGTGCCAGCAGCAAAAGTAAAGGTTCGCGATCCACAGATACGCAGTATTTT
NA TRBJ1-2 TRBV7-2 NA CASSLDPQGRGYGYTF TGTGCCAGCAGCTTAGACCCCCAGGGTCGCGGCTATGGCTACACCTTC
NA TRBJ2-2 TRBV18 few CASSLATTPSTGELFF TGTGCCAGCTCACTTGCGACGACCCCGAGCACCGGGGAGCTGTTTTTT
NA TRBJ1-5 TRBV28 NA CASSRGPGPRQPQHF TGTGCCAGCAGCCGCGGGCCAGGCCCCCGCCAGCCCCAGCATTTT
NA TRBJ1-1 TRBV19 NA CASSKSDRLNTEAFF TGTGCCAGTAGTAAGTCGGATCGATTGAACACTGAAGCTTTCTTT
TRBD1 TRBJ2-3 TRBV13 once CASMQGATTDTQYF TGTGCCAGCATGCAGGGGGCCACCACAGATACGCAGTATTTT
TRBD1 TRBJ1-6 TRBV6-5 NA CASSPTRTGNSPLHF TGTGCCAGCAGCCCAACCCGGACAGGGAATTCACCCCTCCACTTT
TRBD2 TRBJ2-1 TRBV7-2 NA CASNQRRLAGVYNEQFF TGTGCCAGCAACCAACGGAGACTAGCGGGAGTTTACAATGAGCAGTTCTTC
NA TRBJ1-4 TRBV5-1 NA CASSLGFTNEKLFF TGCGCCAGCAGCTTGGGGTTTACTAATGAAAAACTGTTTTTT
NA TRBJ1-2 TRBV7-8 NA CASSLRAGGSYGYTF TGTGCCAGCAGCTTACGGGCCGGGGGCAGCTATGGCTACACCTTC
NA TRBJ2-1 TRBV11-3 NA CASSELTRSEQFF TGTGCCAGCAGCGAACTGACTAGATCTGAGCAGTTCTTC
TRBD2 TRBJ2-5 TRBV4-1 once CASSPRLAGYQETQYF TGCGCCAGCAGCCCCAGACTAGCGGGCTATCAAGAGACCCAGTACTTC
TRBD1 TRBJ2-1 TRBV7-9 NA CASSQNRGEQFF TGTGCCAGCAGCCAGAACAGGGGTGAGCAGTTCTTC
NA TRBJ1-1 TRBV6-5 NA CASRIDHWAYTEAFF TGTGCCAGCAGAATTGACCACTGGGCGTACACTGAAGCTTTCTTT
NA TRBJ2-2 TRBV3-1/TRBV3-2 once CASSLQPTNTGELFF TGTGCCAGCAGCCTCCAGCCTACGAACACCGGGGAGCTGTTTTTT
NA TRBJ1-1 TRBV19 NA CASTRTWGTEAFF TGTGCCAGTACACGGACTTGGGGCACTGAAGCTTTCTTT